Below, 2 T cell receptor beta chains from the same sample are listed, as sequenced in a study of blood T cell repertoires in COVID-19. Produced via immunoSEQ multiplex PCR; TCRdb's table is partial and in-frame only. The sample yields roughly 430,000 clones, about 88% seen once. Material for sequencing was PBMCs or T cells enriched from blood (not recorded which). Receptors originate from a woman younger than 35 who had been exposed to COVID-19.

The chain combines TRBV19 with TRBJ2-2; maybe TRBD2 (5 bases). Germline V gives CDR1 LNHDA, CDR2 SQIVND (reference sequence). V was clipped by 4 bases and J by 4 bases, with 13 bases between them. This CDR3 has 15 residues. This chain's CDR3 is CASSRRAEVTGELFF. CDR3 sequence (DNA): TGTGCCAGTAGTAGGCGGGCGGAGGTCACCGGGGAGCTGTTTTTT.

V usage is TRBV28 and J usage is TRBJ2-6, with TRBD1 as a possible D gene (5 bases). CDR3 length: 14 residues. Germline CDR1 and CDR2: MDHEN and SYDVKM. V was clipped by 6 bases and J by 4 bases, with 10 bases between them. Written as DNA, the CDR3 is TGTGCCAGCAGATTAGGGGCCGGGGCCAACGTCCTGACTTTC. This encodes CASRLGAGANVLTF.